The 23 T cell receptor beta chains reported below all come from one sample, sequenced in a study of early T cells in non-severe SARS-CoV-2 infection (dated by TCRdb to the early 2020s). The library was produced with 5' RACE. The instrument given in TCRdb is NextSeq 500. TCRdb trimmed the raw reads at Q25, called clones with MiXCR and kept productive beta chains. Duplicate CDR3 protein sequences are folded into a single record with the most common DNA and genes. Recorded for this sample are about 25,000 distinct CDR3 sequences; 4.3% of them occurred a single time. The ten top clones hold 15% to 18% of the sample. The specimen was whole blood. All receptors derive from an adult who was a healthcare worker with PCR-confirmed SARS-CoV-2 infection or an uninfected control (not recorded which).

This clonotype has a count of ten or more. This chain links TRBV30 with TRBJ2-7; 12 positions agree with TRBD2. This CDR3 is built from 14 residues. With V trimmed by 3 bases and J by 4 bases, 4 bases remained unmatched. Germline CDR1 GTSNPN, CDR2 SVGIG (reference sequence). Written as DNA, the CDR3 is TGTGCCTGGAGCCCCGGACTAGCGGGATACGAGCAGTACTTC. It specifies CAWSPGLAGYEQYF. The full variable domain, completed using reference TRBV30 and TRBJ2-7, is SQTIHQWPATLVQPVGSPLSLECTVEGTSNPNLYWYRQAAGRGLQLLFYSVGIGQISSEVPQNLSASRPQDRQFILSSKKLLLSDSGFYLCAWSPGLAGYEQYFGPGTRLTVT.

In its sample, this clonotype was seen a few times. V is TRBV7-2 and J is TRBJ2-1, with 8 bases identical to TRBD2. CDR1 SGHTA and CDR2 FQGNSA come from the germline V gene. J was trimmed by 8 bases and V by 4 bases; bases with no gene match: 7. This CDR3 is built from 14 residues. Here the CDR3 DNA reads TGTGCCAGCAGCTCCAGCGGGAGTCGCGATGAGCAGTTCTTC. It yields the protein CASSSSGSRDEQFF. The entire variable domain, with the rest obtained from reference TRBV7-2 and TRBJ2-1, is as follows: GAGVSQSPSNKVTEKGKDVELRCDPISGHTALYWYRQSLGQGLEFLIYFQGNSAPDKSGLPSDRFSAERTGGSVSTLTIQRTQQEDSAVYLCASSSSGSRDEQFFGPGTRLTVL.

The chain combines TRBV7-9 with TRBJ2-3; no reliable D call. The V gene lost 7 bases and the J gene lost 3 bases, with 14 bases spanning the gap. Germline values: CDR1 SEHNR, CDR2 FQNEAQ (reference sequence). The CDR3 runs 14 residues. The CDR3 loop reads CASTLSSSTDTQYF. Written as DNA, the CDR3 is TGTGCCAGCACCCTCAGCTCCAGTACAGATACGCAGTATTTT.

This clonotype was counted at least ten times. V usage is TRBV11-2 and J usage is TRBJ2-7; D is perhaps TRBD2 (6 bases). This CDR3 has 14 residues. V lost 4 bases and J lost 4, with 14 bases in between. Germline V gene lookup returns CDR1 SGHAT and CDR2 FQNNGV. The CDR3 DNA sequence: TGTGCCAGCAGCTCCGCGCGGGGCTGGTACGAGCAGTACTTC. It encodes CASSSARGWYEQYF.

The chain uses TRBV27 and TRBJ2-6; TRBD1 agrees at 8 bases. Germline V gives CDR1 MNHEY, CDR2 SMNVEV (reference sequence). Losses at the gene ends were 3 bases for V and 4 bases for J; bases not matched to a gene: 5. The CDR3 is 16 residues long. Here the CDR3 DNA reads TGTGCCAGCAGTTTCCTCAGGGGGCAGGGGGCCAACGTCCTGACTTTC. Its translation is CASSFLRGQGANVLTF.

Ten or more counts support this clonotype. This chain joins TRBV7-3 and TRBJ2-3; D is uncertain. V was pared by 2 bases and J by 2 bases, with 5 bases between. CDR1 SGHTA and CDR2 FQGTGA come from the germline V gene. The CDR3 is made up of 13 amino acids. The CDR3 sequence: CASSLGPTDTQYF. CDR3 coding DNA: TGTGCCAGCAGCTTAGGACCCACAGATACGCAGTATTTT. Using reference TRBV7-3 and TRBJ2-3 for the parts outside the CDR3, the full variable domain is GAGVSQTPSNKVTEKGKYVELRCDPISGHTALYWYRQSLGQGPEFLIYFQGTGAADDSGLPNDRFFAVRPEGSVSTLKIQRTERGDSAVYLCASSLGPTDTQYFGPGTRLTVL.

This clonotype has a count of ten or more. V and J are TRBV7-9 and TRBJ1-2; D not certain. CDR3 length equals 13 residues. Germline loops: CDR1 SEHNR, CDR2 FQNEAQ (reference sequence). Trimming removed 5 bases from V and 8 bases from J, with 15 bases in between. The DNA for the CDR3 is TGTGCCAGCAGCCAGACCGCCCTTACGGGCTACACCTTC. Residues: CASSQTALTGYTF.

The genes are TRBV11-2 and TRBJ2-1; 9 bases agree with TRBD1. The germline V gene encodes CDR1 SGHAT and CDR2 FQNNGV. The V gene end was trimmed by 5 bases and the J gene end by 6 bases; junction bases not matched to a gene: 11. This CDR3 has 16 residues. The CDR3 nucleotides read TGTGCCAGCAGCCCGAAACCCGGGACAGGGACCAATGAGCAGTTCTTC. Encoded protein: CASSPKPGTGTNEQFF.

This clonotype was recorded at least ten times. The J gene is TRBJ2-1, the V gene TRBV7-2, with D perhaps matching TRBD1 or TRBD2 (5 bases each). This CDR3 spans 12 amino acids. Trimming removed 3 bases from V and 12 bases from J, with 12 bases in between. Germline CDR1 is SGHTA and CDR2 is FQGNSA. The CDR3: CASSFGAPRQFF. The CDR3 nucleotides read TGTGCCAGCAGCTTCGGGGCGCCGAGGCAGTTCTTC.

This clonotype was found a few times. The chain combines TRBV10-1 with TRBJ2-3; TRBD2 matches at 10 bases. Trimming cost V 2 bases and J 5 bases; bases outside gene matches: 7. The germline gives CDR1 WNHNN, CDR2 SYGVQD (reference sequence). The CDR3 consists of 16 residues. The CDR3 loop is CASSERLAGAVDTQYF. CDR3 bases: TGCGCCAGCAGTGAGAGGCTAGCGGGAGCGGTAGATACGCAGTATTTT.

This clonotype was detected many times. The CDR3 DNA reads TGTGCCATCAGTCGACAGGGGGGTGATCAGCCCCAGCATTTT. Translated, it gives CAISRQGGDQPQHF. The chain carries TRBV10-3 and TRBJ1-5; TRBD1 matches at 9 bases. V shed 5 bases, J shed 5 bases, and the junction held 4 bases outside the gene matches. The germline V gene has CDR1 ENHRY and CDR2 SYGVKD. The CDR3 has 14 residues.

This clonotype showed up many times. The chain links TRBV5-1 to TRBJ2-1; 13 bases match TRBD2. Germline CDR1 SGHRS, CDR2 YFSETQ. CDR3 length equals 15 residues. J was trimmed by 6 bases and V by 4 bases; bases with no gene match: 4. The CDR3 is CASSLLAGGGNEQFF. In DNA form, the CDR3 reads TGCGCCAGCAGCCTACTAGCGGGAGGGGGCAATGAGCAGTTCTTC.

This clonotype was seen ten or more times. The V gene is TRBV11-2, the J gene TRBJ1-3, with unresolved D. Germline assignment: CDR1 SGHAT and CDR2 FQNNGV. V lost 7 bases, J lost 0 bases, and 13 bases lay in between. The CDR3 runs 15 residues. CDR3 in DNA: TGTGCCAGCACCGAGCCGGGTTTCTCTGGAAACACCATATATTTT. Protein sequence: CASTEPGFSGNTIYF.

This clonotype was seen at least ten times. The chain links TRBV30 to TRBJ1-1, with 9 bases lining up with TRBD1. The CDR3 is 16 amino acids. V shed 4 bases and J 3 bases; nucleotides not matched to a gene: 12. The germline gives CDR1 GTSNPN, CDR2 SVGIG (reference sequence). CDR3 in amino acids: CAWMSGTGGSDTEAFF. DNA for the CDR3: TGTGCCTGGATGAGTGGTACAGGGGGCTCGGACACTGAAGCTTTCTTT.

This clonotype was recorded many times. This rearrangement joins TRBV5-1 to TRBJ1-5; the D gene is possibly TRBD1 (6 bases). The CDR3 has 13 amino acids. V dropped 2 bases and J dropped 6 bases, with 9 bases sitting between them. From germline, CDR1 is SGHRS and CDR2 YFSETQ. The CDR3 loop is CASSLQGSQPQHF. The CDR3 DNA is TGCGCCAGCAGCTTACAGGGAAGTCAGCCCCAGCATTTT.

The chain carries TRBV5-6 and TRBJ2-7, with TRBD1 identical over 7 bases. The CDR3 extends over 14 amino acids. Germline CDR1 is SGHDT and CDR2 is YYEEEE. V was clipped by 2 bases and J by 3 bases; unmatched bases: 5. The CDR3 DNA reads TGTGCCAGCAGCTTTGAAGGGGGCGTCTACGAGCAGTACTTC. Translation gives CASSFEGGVYEQYF.

This clonotype was counted at least ten times. The chain joins TRBV7-6 to TRBJ2-2; maybe TRBD2 (6 bases). Between the trimmed V and J ends, which lost 5 bases and 3 bases, there was a span of 22 bases. Germline V gene sequence: CDR1 SGHVS, CDR2 FNYEAQ. The CDR3 totals 18 residues. CDR3 residues: CASSQRDLEPQYTGELFF. DNA for the CDR3: TGTGCCAGCAGCCAACGGGACTTGGAGCCTCAATACACCGGGGAGCTGTTTTTT.

The chain carries TRBV12-3 or TRBV12-4 and TRBJ2-3; D might be TRBD2 (6 bases). This CDR3 has 15 amino acids. Trimming cost V 6 bases and J 1 base, with 14 bases left between them. The CDR3 bases are TGTGCCAGCAGGGGACCTTGGGGGGGCACAGATACGCAGTATTTT. Its protein is CASRGPWGGTDTQYF.

This clonotype has ten or more counts. The V gene is TRBV6-2 or TRBV6-3, the J gene TRBJ2-4; 10 bases match TRBD2. V shed 7 bases, J shed 9 bases, and the junction held 9 bases outside the gene matches. The length of the CDR3 is 14 residues. Germline V gene sequence: CDR1 MNHEY, CDR2 SVGEGT. The CDR3 here is CASKPGLANGIQYF. The CDR3 coding sequence is TGTGCCAGCAAACCGGGACTAGCGAATGGCATTCAGTACTTC.

This clonotype appeared many times. The J gene is TRBJ1-6, the V gene TRBV11-2; TRBD1 might be the D (6 bases). CDR3 length: 13 residues. Trimming removed 5 bases from V and 10 bases from J, with 12 bases in between. Germline V gene sequence: CDR1 SGHAT, CDR2 FQNNGV. CDR3 bases: TGTGCCAGCAGCGATACAGGGCGGTCACCCCTCCACTTT. This translates into CASSDTGRSPLHF.

This clonotype was detected ten times or more. CDR3 sequence: CASSLQTGPGTNEQFF. DNA of the CDR3: TGTGCCAGCAGTTTACAGACCGGCCCAGGGACGAATGAGCAGTTCTTC. The V gene is TRBV28, the J gene TRBJ2-1; possibly TRBD1 or TRBD2 for D (5 bases each). V gave up 2 bases and J gave up 7 bases, with 18 bases separating them. Germline lookup yields CDR1 MDHEN and CDR2 SYDVKM. The CDR3 spans 16 residues.

This clonotype was found many times. The gene calls are TRBV5-8 and TRBJ1-5, with D maybe TRBD1 (6 bases). In germline, CDR1 is SGHTS, CDR2 YDEGEE. CDR3 size: 14 residues. With 4 bases removed from V and 4 bases from J, the gap between germline ends came to 12 bases. The CDR3 DNA reads as TGTGCCAGCAGCCGTGGACAGATTAATCAGCCCCAGCATTTT. This encodes CASSRGQINQPQHF.

This clonotype came up many times. V usage is TRBV7-9 and J usage is TRBJ1-2, with D uncertain. There are 14 residues in the CDR3. CDR1 and CDR2 (germline): SEHNR, FQNEAQ (reference sequence). The V end was cut by 3 bases, the J end by 5 bases, with 13 bases between. Here the CDR3 reads CASSLARGKYGYTF. The CDR3, as DNA: TGTGCCAGCAGCTTGGCACGAGGCAAATATGGCTACACCTTC.